This T cell receptor beta chain was found in a study of T cells in women clearing cervical HPV infection. The length of the CDR3 is 15 residues. The germline gives CDR1 SGHRS, CDR2 YFSETQ. Trimming took 4 bases from V and 4 from J, leaving 15 bases between them. As for this clone: Read data end 3 residues before the CDR3 end; the end is taken from the germline J gene.

Measured with immunoSEQ multiplex PCR; TCRdb has only the in-frame clones, and not every one. This table lists under 20,000 clones. J is TRBJ1-3 and V is TRBV5-1; the D gene is possibly TRBD1 (5 bases). The sequenced sample was blood buffy coat. The TCR was taken from a woman between 18 and 70 years old with a cervical HPV16 infection that either progressed to CIN3+ or cleared (not recorded which). The CDR3: CASSPAPGVGNTIYF. The CDR3 bases that were read are TGCGCCAGCAGCCCGGCGCCGGGGGTCGGAAACACC. Using reference TRBV5-1 and TRBJ1-3 for the parts outside the CDR3, the full variable domain is KAGVTQTPRYLIKTRGQQVTLSCSPISGHRSVSWYQQTPGQGLQFLFEYFSETQRNKGNFPGRFSGRQFSNSRSEMNVSTLELGDSALYLCASSPAPGVGNTIYFGEGSWLTVV.